Below, 4 T cell receptor beta chains from the same sample are listed, as sequenced in a study of T cell clonality in common variable immunodeficiency. Study findings and constraints: Fewer deletions and N-nucleotide insertions were reportedly seen in common variable immunodeficiency TCR beta sequences.

For these receptors, no antigen is known. The protocol was immunoSEQ multiplex PCR, while the TCRdb copy is restricted to in-frame clones and leaves out a portion. The sample has 25,000 to 35,000 clones, none seen only once. What was sequenced was peripheral blood mononuclear cells. The source of these receptors is a human donor with common variable immunodeficiency.

With regard to this clone: Coverage ceases 3 residues before the CDR3 finishes, and the germline J gene fills in the end. This chain connects TRBV7-2 to TRBJ2-5, with 7 positions matching TRBD1. The CDR3 is made up of 15 amino acids. J gave up 5 bases and V 3 bases, and 9 bases lay outside the gene matches. The germline CDR1 and CDR2 sequences are SGHTA and FQGNSA. CDR3 bases read: TGTGCCAGCAGCTTTCCGACAGGGAAGTCCGAGACC. Protein sequence: CASSFPTGKSET. The entire CDR3 protein is CASSFPTGKSETQYF.

In regard to this clone: The read ends 3 residues early relative to the CDR3; the germline J gene fills the gap. The genes are TRBV5-1 and TRBJ2-5; 9 bases match TRBD1. J gave up 7 bases and V 3 bases, and 13 bases lay outside the gene matches. The CDR3 is 16 residues long. CDR1 is SGHRS, CDR2 YFSETQ, per germline. The CDR3 sequence: CASSWGGQGLRGTQYF. The covered CDR3 bases are TGCGCCAGCAGCTGGGGGGGACAGGGCTTGAGGGGGACC.

This clone was observed a handful of times. The CDR3 end falls 3 residues outside the read, so it is completed with the germline J gene. V is TRBV7-3 and J is TRBJ2-3, with 10 bases matching TRBD2. Looked up from germline, CDR1 is SGHTA and CDR2 is FQGTGA. V dropped 5 bases and J dropped 2; count of bases not matched to a gene: 10. The CDR3 length is 17 residues. The CDR3 sequence: CASSTSGGAFNTDTQYF. The sequenced CDR3 bases are TGTGCCAGCAGCACAAGCGGGGGGGCCTTCAACACAGATACG.

On this clone itself: At one end the junction does not follow the germline gene, possibly because of a read error. The CDR3 end falls 3 residues outside the read, so it is completed with the germline J gene. The chain links TRBV7-9 to TRBJ2-5; possibly TRBD2 for D (5 bases). The CDR3 has 12 amino acids. Germline CDR1 is SEHNR and CDR2 is FQNEAQ (reference sequence). The CDR3: CSSSLQRETQYF. The DNA read from the CDR3 is TGTTCCAGCAGCTTACAGCGGGAGACC.